This T cell receptor beta chain was found in a study of response to subunit inactivated influenza vaccine. The study, taken as a whole, reports: After each seasonal influenza vaccination, few new T cells are recruited, the authors suggested.

In germline, CDR1 is SGDLS, CDR2 YYNGEE. Trimming removed 0 bases from V and 8 bases from J, with 6 bases in between. The CDR3 runs 13 residues. Each CDR3 protein is one row after TCRdb ran MiXCR on the RT-PCR reads. The profile shows approximately 520,000 distinct CDR3 sequences, approximately 15% of them singletons. Note on this clonotype: Its target is not known.

This receptor was taken from a man aged 45 to 70 who received an inactivated influenza vaccine. The source material was CD4+ T cells sorted from PBMCs, sampled less than 30 months after vaccination. The chain combines TRBV9 with TRBJ1-6; D unresolved. CDR3 loop: CASSVETHSPLHF. Here the CDR3 DNA reads TGTGCCAGCAGCGTAGAAACTCATTCACCCCTCCACTTT.